This entry describes one T cell receptor beta chain. Its antigen remains unknown. A v3.0 immunoSEQ assay was performed at survey level. Sequencing aimed at roughly 40,000-55,000 T-cell genomes per sample. Data came from immunoSEQ multiplex PCR; TCRdb stores just in-frame clones and leaves some out. The sample shows thousands of clones, around 83% of them seen only once. This sample was included in a study of long-term antiretroviral therapy in people with HIV. Study details: By about a decade, the earliest samples predate the 2015 immediate-ART recommendation. General study points: With ART, diversity went up but was still lower than in transplant donor controls. Dominant in the repertoire at all time points were clones expanded before ART.

The CDR3 has 16 residues. Germline V gene sequence: CDR1 KGHSH, CDR2 LQKENI. Trimming took 3 bases from V and 0 from J; bases not matched to a gene: 4. The chain employs TRBV18 and TRBJ2-7; 11 nucleotides agree with TRBD2. The TCR sequence derives from a man in his thirties or forties with HIV. Here the sequenced sample was unsorted PBMCs, taken 0.3 years before starting antiretroviral therapy. The CDR3 reads CASSPTSGSPSYEQYF. CDR3 in DNA: TGTGCCAGCTCACCTACTAGCGGGAGTCCCTCCTACGAGCAGTACTTC.